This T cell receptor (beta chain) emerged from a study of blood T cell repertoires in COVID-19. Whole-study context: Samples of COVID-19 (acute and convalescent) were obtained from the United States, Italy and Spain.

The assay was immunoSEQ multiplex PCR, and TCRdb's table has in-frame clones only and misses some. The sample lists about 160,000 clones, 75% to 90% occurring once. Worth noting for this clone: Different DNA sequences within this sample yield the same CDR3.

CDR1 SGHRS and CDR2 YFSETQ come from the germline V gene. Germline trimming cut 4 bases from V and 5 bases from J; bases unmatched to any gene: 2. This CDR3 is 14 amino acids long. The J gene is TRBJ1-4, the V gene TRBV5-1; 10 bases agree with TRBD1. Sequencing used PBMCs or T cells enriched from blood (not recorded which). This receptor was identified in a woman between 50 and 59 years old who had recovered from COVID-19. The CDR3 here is CASSLGQGNEKLFF. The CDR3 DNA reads TGCGCCAGCAGCCTGGGACAGGGGAATGAAAAACTGTTTTTT.